This is a list of T cell receptor beta chains from one sample in a study of shared clonotypes between healthy human individuals. The data were produced by immunoSEQ multiplex PCR, yet TCRdb's version contains in-frame clones alone and is incomplete. The sample includes around 700,000 clones, 60% to 80% seen only once; the top ten take 1.8%. Sequenced input: memory CD4+ T cells sorted from blood. The origin of the receptors is a woman in her twenties or thirties in good health. Each CDR3 is given with its conserved first and last residue. The order of the fields is J gene, CDR3 length, D gene, clone size, V gene, CDR3 DNA, CDR3 protein. A D gene is named only where the DNA matches it firmly. Some rows have no size entry. The others give once, few or many, or a class for an expanded clone.

J: TRBJ2-5
length: 14
D: TRBD1
size: .
V: TRBV9
DNA: TGTGCCAGCAGCACCGGGACAGCTGAAGAGACCCAGTACTTC
CDR3: CASSTGTAEETQYF

J: TRBJ2-5
length: 14
D: TRBD2
size: .
V: TRBV5-4
DNA: TGTGCCAGCAGCTCCCTAGCGGGATCGGAGACCCAGTACTTC
CDR3: CASSSLAGSETQYF

J: TRBJ2-7
length: 15
D: TRBD2
size: few
V: TRBV5-1
DNA: TGCGCCAGCAGCCCGGGACTAAGCGGGTACTACGAGCAGTACTTC
CDR3: CASSPGLSGYYEQYF

J: TRBJ1-2
length: 12
D: .
size: .
V: TRBV28
DNA: TGTGCCAGCAGTTTCGGCTACTATGGCTACACCTTC
CDR3: CASSFGYYGYTF

J: TRBJ2-2
length: 15
D: .
size: .
V: TRBV5-5
DNA: TGTGCCAGCAGCAAGGACCCACAGGCCACCGGGGAGCTGTTTTTT
CDR3: CASSKDPQATGELFF

J: TRBJ1-5
length: 16
D: TRBD1
size: .
V: TRBV28
DNA: TGTGCCAGCAGTTCACCGGGACAGGGGGTAAATCAGCCCCAGCATTTT
CDR3: CASSSPGQGVNQPQHF

J: TRBJ2-3
length: 19
D: TRBD1
size: .
V: TRBV11-2
DNA: TGTGCCAGCAGCTTAGAAGCGACAGGGGGATTTTCTTTGACAGATACGCAGTATTTT
CDR3: CASSLEATGGFSLTDTQYF

J: TRBJ1-5
length: 13
D: .
size: .
V: TRBV5-1
DNA: TGCGCCAGCAGCTTGGGTCCGAATCAGCCCCAGCATTTT
CDR3: CASSLGPNQPQHF

J: TRBJ2-1
length: 17
D: TRBD2
size: once
V: TRBV11-2
DNA: TGTGCCAGCAGCCTGGGGACTAGCGGGACTACCTACAATGAGCAGTTCTTC
CDR3: CASSLGTSGTTYNEQFF

J: TRBJ2-1
length: 15
D: TRBD2
size: .
V: TRBV28
DNA: TGTGCCAGCAGTTTGTGGTCCGGGAGGAGGAATGAGCAGTTCTTC
CDR3: CASSLWSGRRNEQFF

J: TRBJ1-1
length: 14
D: TRBD1
size: .
V: TRBV2
DNA: TGTGCCAGCAGTCCCCGACAGGGCAGGGCTGAAGCTTTCTTT
CDR3: CASSPRQGRAEAFF

J: TRBJ2-7
length: 15
D: TRBD2
size: .
V: TRBV5-1
DNA: TGCGCCAGCAGCTTGGCCCCTAGCGGGACCTACGAGCAGTACTTC
CDR3: CASSLAPSGTYEQYF

J: TRBJ1-1
length: 13
D: .
size: once
V: TRBV6-1
DNA: TGTGCCAGCGTTATGCGGCCGAACACTGAAGCTTTCTTT
CDR3: CASVMRPNTEAFF

J: TRBJ2-1
length: 17
D: TRBD2
size: .
V: TRBV5-1
DNA: TGCGCCAGCAGCCCCCTGCCGGGCCTAGCGGGTAGCGATGAGCAGTTCTTC
CDR3: CASSPLPGLAGSDEQFF

J: TRBJ2-3
length: 16
D: TRBD2
size: .
V: TRBV28
DNA: TGTGCCAGCACCTCGGGTCGACTAGCTAGCACAGATACGCAGTATTTT
CDR3: CASTSGRLASTDTQYF

J: TRBJ1-5
length: 17
D: TRBD1
size: .
V: TRBV19
DNA: TGTGCCAGTCAGGGACAGGGTGGGGGGTATAGCAATCAGCCCCAGCATTTT
CDR3: CASQGQGGGYSNQPQHF

J: TRBJ2-1
length: 11
D: .
size: .
V: TRBV5-4
DNA: TGTGCCAGCAGTTCACCCGGGCAGCAGTTCTTC
CDR3: CASSSPGQQFF

J: TRBJ2-7
length: 17
D: TRBD1
size: .
V: TRBV7-2
DNA: TGTGCCAGCAGCAGTAGGTACTCCCGGGACAGCCGCTACGAGCAGTACTTC
CDR3: CASSSRYSRDSRYEQYF

J: TRBJ2-7
length: 15
D: .
size: .
V: TRBV2
DNA: TGTGCCAGCATCGAGGGGCTAGGCAGCTCCTACGAGCAGTACTTC
CDR3: CASIEGLGSSYEQYF

J: TRBJ2-6
length: 15
D: .
size: many
V: TRBV6-1
DNA: TGTGCCGCTGCCAATCGAGGGTCGGGGGCCAACGTCCTGACTTTC
CDR3: CAAANRGSGANVLTF

J: TRBJ2-5
length: 16
D: TRBD2
size: .
V: TRBV2
DNA: TGTGCCAGCAGTGAAAGGGGACTAGCGGACCAAGGAACCCAGTACTTC
CDR3: CASSERGLADQGTQYF

J: TRBJ2-3
length: 14
D: TRBD2
size: .
V: TRBV18
DNA: TGTGCCAGCTCTTATACTAGCGGATGGGGTACGCAGTATTTT
CDR3: CASSYTSGWGTQYF

J: TRBJ1-3
length: 15
D: .
size: .
V: TRBV28
DNA: TGTGCCAGCAGCACCGCTATAGTGGGTGGAAACACCATATATTTT
CDR3: CASSTAIVGGNTIYF

J: TRBJ2-5
length: 22
D: TRBD2
size: .
V: TRBV30
DNA: TGTGCCTGCCGGTGGGGAGCTAGGCACTCTTTAACCGGGACTAGCGGGAGAGAGACCCAGTACTTC
CDR3: CACRWGARHSLTGTSGRETQYF

J: TRBJ2-5
length: 10
D: .
size: few
V: TRBV20-1
DNA: TGCAGTGCTTTACAAGAGACCCAGTACTTC
CDR3: CSALQETQYF

J: TRBJ2-1
length: 17
D: TRBD2
size: .
V: TRBV19
DNA: TGTGCCAGTAGTCACCCGGGACTAGCGGGATCATACAATGAGCAGTTCTTC
CDR3: CASSHPGLAGSYNEQFF

J: TRBJ2-7
length: 14
D: .
size: many
V: TRBV7-2
DNA: TGTGCCAGCAGCTTAGTAAGGGGCTCCTACGAGCAGTACTTC
CDR3: CASSLVRGSYEQYF

J: TRBJ2-1
length: 12
D: TRBD1
size: medium-sized
V: TRBV11-3
DNA: TGTGCCAGCAGCTTAGCAGGGGGCGAGCAGTTCTTC
CDR3: CASSLAGGEQFF

J: TRBJ1-1
length: 15
D: TRBD1
size: .
V: TRBV6-6
DNA: TGTGCCACCAATCAAAAAGACAGGGAGGACACTGAAGCTTTCTTT
CDR3: CATNQKDREDTEAFF

J: TRBJ1-4
length: 15
D: .
size: .
V: TRBV5-8
DNA: TGTGCCAGCAGCTTGGTCGGGGTTATTAATGAAAAACTGTTTTTT
CDR3: CASSLVGVINEKLFF

J: TRBJ1-3
length: 16
D: .
size: .
V: TRBV9
DNA: TGTGCCAGCAGCGTAGGGGAGGTTACAGTAGGAAACACCATATATTTT
CDR3: CASSVGEVTVGNTIYF

J: TRBJ1-5
length: 18
D: TRBD1
size: few
V: TRBV7-2
DNA: TGTGCCAGCAGCTTGCCGGGACAGGGGGCGGGTGGCAGTCAGCCCCAGCATTTT
CDR3: CASSLPGQGAGGSQPQHF

J: TRBJ2-6
length: 14
D: .
size: .
V: TRBV5-8
DNA: TGTGCCAGCAGTACGATCTCTGGGGCCAACGTCCTGACTTTC
CDR3: CASSTISGANVLTF

J: TRBJ1-1
length: 12
D: .
size: .
V: TRBV11-2
DNA: TGTGCCACCACGCAGACCTACACTGAAGCTTTCTTT
CDR3: CATTQTYTEAFF

J: TRBJ2-7
length: 15
D: .
size: .
V: TRBV25-1
DNA: TGTGCCAGCAGTGAACGGGACAACCCGTCGTACGAGCAGTACTTC
CDR3: CASSERDNPSYEQYF

J: TRBJ2-5
length: 17
D: TRBD2
size: .
V: TRBV2
DNA: TGTGCCAGCAGTGAAGGTTTGCTAGCGGGAGGGCAAGAGACCCAGTACTTC
CDR3: CASSEGLLAGGQETQYF

J: TRBJ2-1
length: 15
D: TRBD2
size: .
V: TRBV28
DNA: TGTGCCAGCAGTTCCCCGACTAGCGGGAGAGGTGAGCAGTTCTTC
CDR3: CASSSPTSGRGEQFF

J: TRBJ1-1
length: 14
D: .
size: .
V: TRBV7-3
DNA: TGTGCCAGCAGCTTGGACGGGATGAACACTGAAGCTTTCTTT
CDR3: CASSLDGMNTEAFF

J: TRBJ2-5
length: 13
D: .
size: .
V: TRBV18
DNA: TGTGCCAGCTCACCTCCCGTTCAAGAGACCCAGTACTTC
CDR3: CASSPPVQETQYF

J: TRBJ1-3
length: 15
D: .
size: .
V: TRBV7-9
DNA: TGTGCCAGCAGTGCTATGACTTCCTCTGGAAACACCATATATTTT
CDR3: CASSAMTSSGNTIYF

J: TRBJ2-3
length: 15
D: .
size: .
V: TRBV19
DNA: TGTGCCAGTAGCCCCGACAGGGAGGGCGCGGATACGCAGTATTTT
CDR3: CASSPDREGADTQYF

J: TRBJ2-5
length: 14
D: .
size: .
V: TRBV19
DNA: TGTGCCAGTAGTGTAGACGGTATCCAAGAGACCCAGTACTTC
CDR3: CASSVDGIQETQYF

J: TRBJ2-5
length: 11
D: .
size: .
V: TRBV29-1
DNA: TGCAGCGTTGAAGGGGATCGGACCCAGTACTTC
CDR3: CSVEGDRTQYF

J: TRBJ2-5
length: 13
D: .
size: .
V: TRBV18
DNA: TGTGCCAGCTCACCACAGACCCAAGAGACCCAGTACTTC
CDR3: CASSPQTQETQYF

J: TRBJ1-1
length: 13
D: .
size: many
V: TRBV6-1
DNA: TGTGCCAGCAGCCCCTACGGTAACACTGAAGCTTTCTTT
CDR3: CASSPYGNTEAFF

J: TRBJ2-2
length: 13
D: TRBD2
size: .
V: TRBV11-2
DNA: TGTGCCAGCAGCAAAGCGGGGACCGGGGAGCTGTTTTTT
CDR3: CASSKAGTGELFF

J: TRBJ2-7
length: 16
D: .
size: .
V: TRBV5-1
DNA: TGCGCCAGCAGCCCACAGCCGACGGGATCCTCCTACGAGCAGTACTTC
CDR3: CASSPQPTGSSYEQYF

J: TRBJ2-1
length: 15
D: TRBD1
size: .
V: TRBV2
DNA: TGTGCCAGCAGGAGGGACAGGGCCTCCTACAATGAGCAGTTCTTC
CDR3: CASRRDRASYNEQFF